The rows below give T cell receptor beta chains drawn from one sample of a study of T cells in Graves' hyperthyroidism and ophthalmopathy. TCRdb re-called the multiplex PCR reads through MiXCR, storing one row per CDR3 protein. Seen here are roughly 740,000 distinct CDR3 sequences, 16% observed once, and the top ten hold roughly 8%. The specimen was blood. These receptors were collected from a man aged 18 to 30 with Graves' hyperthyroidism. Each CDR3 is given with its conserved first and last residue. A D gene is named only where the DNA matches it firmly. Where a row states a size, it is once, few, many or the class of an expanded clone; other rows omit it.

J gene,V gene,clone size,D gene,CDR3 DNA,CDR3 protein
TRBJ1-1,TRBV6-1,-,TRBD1,TGTGCCAGTATGACAGGGAACTTTGGCGAAGCTTTCTTT,CASMTGNFGEAFF
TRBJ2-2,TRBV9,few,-,TGTGCCAGCAGCCAGATTTTGGCCAACACCGGGGAGCTGTTTTTT,CASSQILANTGELFF
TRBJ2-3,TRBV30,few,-,TGTGCCTGGGAATCCCGGGGGAATACGCAGTATTTT,CAWESRGNTQYF
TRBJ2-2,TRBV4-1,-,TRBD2,TGCGCCAGCAGCCAAGATGCGGCGGGAGGGCCCGGGGAGCTGTTTTTT,CASSQDAAGGPGELFF
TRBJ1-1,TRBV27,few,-,TGTGCCAGCAGTTTAAATACTCAGAACACTGAAGCTTTCTTT,CASSLNTQNTEAFF
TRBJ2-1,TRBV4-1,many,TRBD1,TGCGCCAGCAGCCAACCTACAGGGGGGAGTGAGCAGTTCTTC,CASSQPTGGSEQFF
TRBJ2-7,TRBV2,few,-,TGTGCCAGCCAGACCGGGGCGGGACACGACTACAATGAGCAGTACTTC,CASQTGAGHDYNEQYF
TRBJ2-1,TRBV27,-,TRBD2,TGTGCCAGCAGTTTAGTAAGCGGGGGGGCCGGAAGAAATGAGCAGTTCTTC,CASSLVSGGAGRNEQFF
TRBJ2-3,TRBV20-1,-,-,TGCAGTGCCCTCCCCGGGGGACTCGCGGCAGATACGCAGTATTTT,CSALPGGLAADTQYF
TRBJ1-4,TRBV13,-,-,TGTGCCAGCAGCTTAAGTAATCGACTTGTTGATGAAAAACTGTTTTTT,CASSLSNRLVDEKLFF
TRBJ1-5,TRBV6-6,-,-,TGTGCCAGCAGTTACTCAGCGGGGCTTAATCAGCCCCAGCATTTT,CASSYSAGLNQPQHF